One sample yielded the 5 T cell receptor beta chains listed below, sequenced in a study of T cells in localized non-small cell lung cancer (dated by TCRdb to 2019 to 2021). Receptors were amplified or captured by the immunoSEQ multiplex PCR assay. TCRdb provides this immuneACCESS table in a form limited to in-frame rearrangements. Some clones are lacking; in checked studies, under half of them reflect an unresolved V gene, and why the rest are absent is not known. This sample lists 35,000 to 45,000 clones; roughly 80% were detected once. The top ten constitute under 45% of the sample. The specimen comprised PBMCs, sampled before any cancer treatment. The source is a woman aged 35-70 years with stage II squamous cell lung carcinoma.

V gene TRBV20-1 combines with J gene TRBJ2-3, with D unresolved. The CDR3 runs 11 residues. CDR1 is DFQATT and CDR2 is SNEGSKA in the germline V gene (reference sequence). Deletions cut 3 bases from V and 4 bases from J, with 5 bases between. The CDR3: CSASGADTQYF. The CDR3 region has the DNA TGCAGTGCTAGCGGTGCAGATACGCAGTATTTT.

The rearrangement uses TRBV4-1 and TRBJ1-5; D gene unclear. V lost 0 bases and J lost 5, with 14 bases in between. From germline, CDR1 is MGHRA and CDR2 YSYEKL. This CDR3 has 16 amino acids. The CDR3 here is CASSQDLTRVDQPQHF. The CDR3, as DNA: TGCGCCAGCAGCCAAGATCTCACCCGGGTCGATCAGCCCCAGCATTTT.

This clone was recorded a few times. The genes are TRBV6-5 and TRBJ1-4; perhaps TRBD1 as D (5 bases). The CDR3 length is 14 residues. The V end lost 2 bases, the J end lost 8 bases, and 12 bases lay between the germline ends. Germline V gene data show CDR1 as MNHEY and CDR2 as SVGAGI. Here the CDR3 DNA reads TGTGCCAGCAGTTACCAGGGATCGGTGGAAAAACTGTTTTTT. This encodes CASSYQGSVEKLFF.

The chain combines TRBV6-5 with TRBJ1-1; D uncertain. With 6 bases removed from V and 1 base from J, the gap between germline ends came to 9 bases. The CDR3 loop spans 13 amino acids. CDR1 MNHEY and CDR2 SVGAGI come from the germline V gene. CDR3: CASSLDGNTEAFF. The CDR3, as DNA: TGTGCCAGCAGCCTTGACGGGAACACTGAAGCTTTCTTT.

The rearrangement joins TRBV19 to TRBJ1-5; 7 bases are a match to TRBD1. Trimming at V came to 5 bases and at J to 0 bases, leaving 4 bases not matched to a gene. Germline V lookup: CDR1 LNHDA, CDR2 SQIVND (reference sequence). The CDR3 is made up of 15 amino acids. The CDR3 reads CASSVSGGSNQPQHF. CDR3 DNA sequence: TGTGCCAGTAGTGTTTCAGGGGGTAGCAATCAGCCCCAGCATTTT. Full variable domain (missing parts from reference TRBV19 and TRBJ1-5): DGGITQSPKYLFRKEGQNVTLSCEQNLNHDAMYWYRQDPGQGLRLIYYSQIVNDFQKGDIAEGYSVSREKKESFPLTVTSAQKNPTAFYLCASSVSGGSNQPQHFGDGTRLSIL.